This TCR beta chain was observed in a study of CD8+ T cells in alopecia areata. Across the study: Each day, treated patients took oral tofacitinib twice, at 5 to 10 mg per dose. General study results and limits: Clonality exceeded that of normal scalp in lesional scalp, most notably in alopecia totalis/universalis.

This clone was detected a few times. Its matching antigen is unknown. Germline lookup yields CDR1 LNHNV and CDR2 YYDKDF (reference sequence). The CDR3 runs to 14 residues. With 0 bases removed from V and 2 bases from J, the gap between germline ends came to 6 bases. Peripheral blood and lesional scalp punch biopsies were taken from alopecia areata patients. Following extraction, RNA underwent reverse transcription to cDNA, which served as the sequencing template. Assay: immunoSEQ multiplex PCR; the TCRdb copy retains only in-frame clones and omits some. Seen here are fewer than 200,000 clones, just under 60% observed once, and the top ten hold about 14%.

This TCR was recovered from a human donor with alopecia areata. The source was CD4+ T cells sorted from blood, collected at week 0. The chain uses TRBV15 and TRBJ2-3; D remains ambiguous. CDR3 loop: CATSRDAFTDTQYF. CDR3 nucleotide sequence: TGTGCCACCAGCAGAGATGCTTTCACAGATACGCAGTATTTT. The full variable domain, completed using reference TRBV15 and TRBJ2-3, is DAMVIQNPRYQVTQFGKPVTLSCSQTLNHNVMYWYQQKSSQAPKLLFHYYDKDFNNEADTPDNFQSRRPNTSFCFLDIRSPGLGDTAMYLCATSRDAFTDTQYFGPGTRLTVL.